This TCR beta chain was sequenced during a study of tumor T cells in aggressive B-cell lymphoma. Assay used: immunoSEQ multiplex PCR; TCRdb lists only in-frame clones, some missing. In the table there are about 3,300 clones, more than 75% of which are singletons. CDR3 length: 16 residues. The V end lost 3 bases, the J end lost 3 bases, and 18 bases lay between the germline ends. The germline gives CDR1 SGHAT, CDR2 FQNNGV. The clonotype originates from an adult with diffuse large B cell lymphoma. Sequencing was performed on tumor tissue. This chain links TRBV11-2 with TRBJ2-7, with D maybe TRBD1 (6 bases). CDR3 nucleotides: TGTGCCAGCAGCTTCACACAGGGCCCCGAGGGCTACGAGCAGTACTTC. Translating gives CASSFTQGPEGYEQYF.